Below, one T cell receptor (beta chain) is given with its context. This record comes from a study of glioma-infiltrating T cells after dendritic cell vaccination. The germline V gene has CDR1 SEHNR and CDR2 FQNEAQ (reference sequence). V shed 2 bases, J shed 1 base, and the junction held 10 bases outside the gene matches. The CDR3 is made up of 17 amino acids. The method was immunoSEQ multiplex PCR; TCRdb's version includes in-frame clones alone and lacks a portion of them. The sample carries 100,000 or so clones, 90% recorded once. Noted time point: after dendritic cell vaccination, including at tumor progression/relapse.

This sample comprised blood, obtained after dendritic cell vaccination. This clonotype was sampled from a human donor with glioblastoma. The chain is built from TRBV7-9 and TRBJ1-1, with TRBD1 matching over 7 bases. The CDR3 is CASSLPGQLLRNTEAFF. The CDR3 DNA follows: TGTGCCAGCAGCTTACCGGGACAGCTCCTTCGGAACACTGAAGCTTTCTTT.